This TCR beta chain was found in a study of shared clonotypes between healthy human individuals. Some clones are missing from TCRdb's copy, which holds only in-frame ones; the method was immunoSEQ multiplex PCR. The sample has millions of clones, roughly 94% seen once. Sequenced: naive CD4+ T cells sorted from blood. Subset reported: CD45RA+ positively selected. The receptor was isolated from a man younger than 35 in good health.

CDR3 in amino acids: CASRMLTGYNYGYTF. The CDR3 coding sequence is TGTGCCAGTAGGATGCTGACAGGGTATAACTATGGCTACACCTTC. The chain links TRBV19 to TRBJ1-2; 7 positions agree with TRBD1. CDR1 is LNHDA, CDR2 SQIVND, per germline (reference sequence). This CDR3 has 15 residues. V lost 6 bases to trimming and J lost 1 base; unmatched junction nucleotides: 8.